This T cell receptor (beta chain) was found in a study of blood T cell repertoires in COVID-19. About the research overall: Donors in the United States, Italy and Spain gave samples during acute or convalescent COVID-19. From T cells, B-cell-depleted T cells, or PBMCs came the material, which was cDNA or gDNA.

Per the authors' pipeline: Reference gene primer amplification gave nucleated cell count estimates. Using immunoSEQ multiplex PCR, the repertoire was profiled, and TCRdb retains in-frame clones only, with some absent. The DNA was the basis for D and trimming; V, J and clone size are from that table. The sample has around 99,000 clones, roughly 88% seen once. Germline trimming cut 5 bases from V and 6 bases from J; bases unmatched to any gene: 10. Germline values: CDR1 SGHRS, CDR2 YFSETQ. The CDR3 contains 15 residues. The source of this sequence is a woman older than 75 with active or convalescent COVID-19. Source material: peripheral blood. This rearrangement joins TRBV5-1 to TRBJ1-1, with 10 nucleotides matching TRBD1. CDR3 sequence reads: CASSRRTGGFAEAFF. In DNA, the CDR3 is TGCGCCAGCAGTCGACGGACAGGGGGTTTTGCTGAAGCTTTCTTT.